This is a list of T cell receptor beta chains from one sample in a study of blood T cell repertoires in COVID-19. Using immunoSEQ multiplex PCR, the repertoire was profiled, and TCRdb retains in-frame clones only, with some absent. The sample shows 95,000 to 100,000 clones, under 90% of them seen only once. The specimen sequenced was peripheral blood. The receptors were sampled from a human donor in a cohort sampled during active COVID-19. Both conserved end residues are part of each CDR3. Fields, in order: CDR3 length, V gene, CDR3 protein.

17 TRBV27 CASSSATGREAKNIQYF
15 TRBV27 CASSLSMDRNTEAFF
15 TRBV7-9 CASSPKDSPNQPQHF
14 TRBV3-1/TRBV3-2 CASSQGGQGGLQYF
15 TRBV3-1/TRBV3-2 CASSRPTGLNSPLHF
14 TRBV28 CASSLGLDHDTQYF
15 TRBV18 CASSPLQGSNQPQHF
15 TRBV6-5 CASSYGGGAAGEQFF
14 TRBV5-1 CASSLSGSLETQYF
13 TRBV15 CATSPIRGAEAFF
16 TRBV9 CASSASDRGNNQPQHF
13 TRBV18 CASVQGAGQPQHF
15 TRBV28 CASSLYSQGNSPLHF
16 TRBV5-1 CASSLRPSGPSYEQYF
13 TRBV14 CASSSLRGDTQYF
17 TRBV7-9 CASSSTMSGAGYNEQFF
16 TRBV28 CASSFSHRGRDQPQHF
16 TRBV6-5 CASSYSGGAGADTQYF
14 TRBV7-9 CASSYGTSAHEQYF
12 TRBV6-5 CASSSRGPKQYF
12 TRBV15 CATSRASQEQYF
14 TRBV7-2 CASSIDREMYGYTF
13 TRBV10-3 CAISGSQKETQYF
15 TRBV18 CASSEGTLATYEQYF
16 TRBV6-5 CASSYKTGSSGNTIYF
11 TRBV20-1 CSAAGEETQYF
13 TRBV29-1 CSVLTMAGTEAFF
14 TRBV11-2 CASSSQGARSEAFF
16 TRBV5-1 CASSLGDRGNTGELFF
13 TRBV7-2 CASSFRQGGEAFF
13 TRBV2 CASSGRLNTEAFF
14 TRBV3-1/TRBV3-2 CASSHKAGATEAFF
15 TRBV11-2 CASSPQDGGGQPQHF
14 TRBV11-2 CASSRDRGGETQYF
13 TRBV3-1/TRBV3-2 CASSSRQGTEAFF
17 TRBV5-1 CASSFRFWQGQGYEQYF
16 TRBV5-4 CASSLDTAGVVETQYF
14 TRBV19 CATRGLAATYEQYF
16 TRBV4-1 CASSQDGTRGTDTQYF
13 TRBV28 CASSGGANEKLFF
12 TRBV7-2 CASSFLREPLHF
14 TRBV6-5 CASTRTGEGGELFF
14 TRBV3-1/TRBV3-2 CASSPSGITYEQYF
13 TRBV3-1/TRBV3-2 CASSQRGPNGYTF
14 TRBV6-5 CASSYYYGQGGYTF
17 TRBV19 CASSITSRGALDQPQHF
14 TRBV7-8 CASSLPLEPREQYF
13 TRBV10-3 CAISESDRGGRTF